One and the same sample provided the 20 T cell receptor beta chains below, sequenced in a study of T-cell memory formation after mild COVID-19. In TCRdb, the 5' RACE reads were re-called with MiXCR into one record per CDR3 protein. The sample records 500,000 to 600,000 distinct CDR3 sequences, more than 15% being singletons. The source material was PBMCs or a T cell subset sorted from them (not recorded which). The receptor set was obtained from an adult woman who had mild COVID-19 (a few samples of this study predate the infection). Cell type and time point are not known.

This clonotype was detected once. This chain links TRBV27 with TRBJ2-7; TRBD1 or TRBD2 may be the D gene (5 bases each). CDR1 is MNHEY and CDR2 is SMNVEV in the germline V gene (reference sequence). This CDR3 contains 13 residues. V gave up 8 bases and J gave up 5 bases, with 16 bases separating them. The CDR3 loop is CASALKRGHEQYF. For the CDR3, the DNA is TGTGCCAGCGCCCTTAAGAGGGGCCACGAGCAGTACTTC.

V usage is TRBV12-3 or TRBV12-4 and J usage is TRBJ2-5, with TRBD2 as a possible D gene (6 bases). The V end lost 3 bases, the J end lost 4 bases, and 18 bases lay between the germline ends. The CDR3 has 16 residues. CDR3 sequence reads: CASSLGGGGLGETQYF. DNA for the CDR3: TGTGCCAGCAGTTTGGGGGGAGGCGGTTTAGGAGAGACCCAGTACTTC.

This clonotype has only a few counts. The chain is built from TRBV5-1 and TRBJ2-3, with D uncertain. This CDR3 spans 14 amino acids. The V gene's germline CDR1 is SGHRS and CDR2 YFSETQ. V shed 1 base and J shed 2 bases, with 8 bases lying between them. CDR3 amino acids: CASSLLGNTDTQYF. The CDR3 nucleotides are TGCGCCAGCAGCTTGTTGGGGAACACAGATACGCAGTATTTT.

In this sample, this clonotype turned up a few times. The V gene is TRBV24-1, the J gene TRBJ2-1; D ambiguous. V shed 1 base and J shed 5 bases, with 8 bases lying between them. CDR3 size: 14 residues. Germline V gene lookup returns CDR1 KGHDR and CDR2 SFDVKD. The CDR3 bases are TGTGCCACCAGTGATTTCCCTGAAAACAATGAGCAGTTCTTC. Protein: CATSDFPENNEQFF.

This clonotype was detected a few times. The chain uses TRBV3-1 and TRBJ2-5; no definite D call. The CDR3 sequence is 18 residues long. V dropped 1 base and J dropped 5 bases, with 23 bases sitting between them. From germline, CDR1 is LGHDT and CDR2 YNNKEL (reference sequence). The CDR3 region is CASSQARPKPARAETQYF. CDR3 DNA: TGTGCCAGCAGCCAAGCCCGGCCCAAACCGGCTCGGGCGGAGACCCAGTACTTC.

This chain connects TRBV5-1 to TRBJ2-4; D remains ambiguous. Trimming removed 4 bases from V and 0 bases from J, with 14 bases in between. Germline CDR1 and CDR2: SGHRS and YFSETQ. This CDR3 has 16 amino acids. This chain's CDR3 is CASSTTEVLAKNIQYF. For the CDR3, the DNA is TGCGCCAGCAGCACAACCGAGGTCCTAGCCAAAAACATTCAGTACTTC.

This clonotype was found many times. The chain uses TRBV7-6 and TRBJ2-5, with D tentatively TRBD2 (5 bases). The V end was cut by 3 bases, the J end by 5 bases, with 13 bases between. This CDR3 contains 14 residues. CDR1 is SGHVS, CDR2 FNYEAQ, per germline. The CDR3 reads CASSFGLQMETQYF. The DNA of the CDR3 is TGTGCCAGCAGCTTTGGACTTCAGATGGAGACCCAGTACTTC. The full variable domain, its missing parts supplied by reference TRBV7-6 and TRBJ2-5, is GAGVSQSPRYKVTKRGQDVALRCDPISGHVSLYWYRQALGQGPEFLTYFNYEAQQDKSGLPNDRFSAERPEGSISTLTIQRTEQRDSAMYRCASSFGLQMETQYFGPGTRLLVL.

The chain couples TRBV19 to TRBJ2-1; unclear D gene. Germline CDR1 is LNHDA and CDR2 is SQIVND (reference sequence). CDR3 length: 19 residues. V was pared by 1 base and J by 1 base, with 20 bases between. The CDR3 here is CASSIVQSSRKWSYNEQFF. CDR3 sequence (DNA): TGTGCCAGTAGTATAGTCCAGTCCAGTCGGAAGTGGTCCTACAATGAGCAGTTCTTC.

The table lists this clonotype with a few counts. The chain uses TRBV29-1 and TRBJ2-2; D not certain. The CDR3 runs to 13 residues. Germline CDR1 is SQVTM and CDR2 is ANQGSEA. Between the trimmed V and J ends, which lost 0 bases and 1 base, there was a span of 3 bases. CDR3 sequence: CSVEDENTGELFF. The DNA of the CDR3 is TGCAGCGTTGAAGACGAGAACACCGGGGAGCTGTTTTTT.

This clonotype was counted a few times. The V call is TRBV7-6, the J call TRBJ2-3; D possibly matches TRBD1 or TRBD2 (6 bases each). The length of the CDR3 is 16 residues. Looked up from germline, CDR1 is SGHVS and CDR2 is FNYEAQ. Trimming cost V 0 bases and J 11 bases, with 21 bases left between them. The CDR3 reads CASSLAWGASLVGQYF. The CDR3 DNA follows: TGTGCCAGCAGCTTAGCGTGGGGGGCCTCTCTGGTGGGGCAGTATTTT.

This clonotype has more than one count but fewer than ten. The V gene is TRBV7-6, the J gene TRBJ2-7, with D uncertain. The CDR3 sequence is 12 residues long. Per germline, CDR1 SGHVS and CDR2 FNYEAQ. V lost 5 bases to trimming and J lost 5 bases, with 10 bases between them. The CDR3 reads CASSPIGDEQYF. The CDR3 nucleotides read TGTGCCAGCAGCCCGATTGGTGACGAGCAGTACTTC. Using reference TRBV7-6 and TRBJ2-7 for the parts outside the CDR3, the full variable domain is GAGVSQSPRYKVTKRGQDVALRCDPISGHVSLYWYRQALGQGPEFLTYFNYEAQQDKSGLPNDRFSAERPEGSISTLTIQRTEQRDSAMYRCASSPIGDEQYFGPGTRLTVT.

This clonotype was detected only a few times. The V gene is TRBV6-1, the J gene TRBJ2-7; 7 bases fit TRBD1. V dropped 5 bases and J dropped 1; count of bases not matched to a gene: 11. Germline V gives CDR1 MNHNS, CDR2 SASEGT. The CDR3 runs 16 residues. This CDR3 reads CASSRKNPGQSYEQYF. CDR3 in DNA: TGTGCCAGCAGTCGAAAGAACCCGGGACAGTCCTACGAGCAGTACTTC.

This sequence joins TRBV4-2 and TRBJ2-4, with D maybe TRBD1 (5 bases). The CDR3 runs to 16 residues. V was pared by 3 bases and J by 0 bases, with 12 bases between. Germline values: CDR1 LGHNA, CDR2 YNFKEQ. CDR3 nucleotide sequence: TGTGCCAGCAGCCACGAAGAAGGGGTAGCCAAAAACATTCAGTACTTC. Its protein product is CASSHEEGVAKNIQYF.

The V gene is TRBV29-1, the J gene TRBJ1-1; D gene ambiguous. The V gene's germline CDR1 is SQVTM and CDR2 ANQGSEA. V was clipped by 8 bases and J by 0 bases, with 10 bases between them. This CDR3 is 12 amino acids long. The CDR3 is CSWVPLNTEAFF. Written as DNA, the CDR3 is TGCAGCTGGGTGCCCCTGAACACTGAAGCTTTCTTT.

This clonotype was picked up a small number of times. CDR3 amino acids: CASSYLSTLYEQYF. In nucleotides, the CDR3 is TGTGCCAGCAGTTACCTCTCTACGCTCTACGAGCAGTACTTC. This chain links TRBV6-2 or TRBV6-3 with TRBJ2-7; no definite D call. The CDR3 spans 14 residues. CDR1 is MNHEY, CDR2 SVGEGT, per germline. Trimming removed 2 bases from V and 3 bases from J, with 11 bases in between.

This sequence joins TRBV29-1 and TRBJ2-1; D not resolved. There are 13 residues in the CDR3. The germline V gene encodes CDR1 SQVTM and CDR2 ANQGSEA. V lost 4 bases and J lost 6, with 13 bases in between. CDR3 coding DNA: TGCAGCGTTGGATACGGCAAGTCCAATGAGCAGTTCTTC. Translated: CSVGYGKSNEQFF.

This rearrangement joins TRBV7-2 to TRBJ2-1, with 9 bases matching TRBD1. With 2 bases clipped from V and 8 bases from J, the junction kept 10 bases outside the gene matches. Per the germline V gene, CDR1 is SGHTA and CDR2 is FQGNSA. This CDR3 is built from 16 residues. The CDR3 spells CASSLRGQGGSYEQFF. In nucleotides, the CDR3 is TGTGCCAGCAGCTTAAGGGGACAGGGCGGGTCCTATGAGCAGTTCTTC.

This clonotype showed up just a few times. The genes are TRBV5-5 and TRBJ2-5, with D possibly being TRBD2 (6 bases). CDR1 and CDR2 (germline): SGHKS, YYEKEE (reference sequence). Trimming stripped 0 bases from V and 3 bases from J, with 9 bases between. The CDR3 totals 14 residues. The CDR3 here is CASSLVRREETQYF. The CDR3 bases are TGTGCCAGCAGCTTGGTGAGGAGGGAAGAGACCCAGTACTTC.

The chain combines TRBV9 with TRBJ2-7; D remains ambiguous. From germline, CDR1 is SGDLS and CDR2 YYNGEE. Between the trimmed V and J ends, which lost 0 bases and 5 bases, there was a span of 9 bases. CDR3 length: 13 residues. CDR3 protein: CASSVGQTDEQYF. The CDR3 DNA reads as TGTGCCAGCAGCGTAGGCCAGACGGACGAGCAGTACTTC.

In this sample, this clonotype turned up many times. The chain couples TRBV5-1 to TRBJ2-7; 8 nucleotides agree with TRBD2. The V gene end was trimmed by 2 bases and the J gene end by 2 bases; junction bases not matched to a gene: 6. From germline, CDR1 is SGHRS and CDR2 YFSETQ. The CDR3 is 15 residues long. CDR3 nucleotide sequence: TGCGCCAGCAGCTTCTCGGGGGGGCCTCCCTACGAGCAGTACTTC. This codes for CASSFSGGPPYEQYF. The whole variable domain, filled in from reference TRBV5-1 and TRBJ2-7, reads KAGVTQTPRYLIKTRGQQVTLSCSPISGHRSVSWYQQTPGQGLQFLFEYFSETQRNKGNFPGRFSGRQFSNSRSEMNVSTLELGDSALYLCASSFSGGPPYEQYFGPGTRLTVT.